This T cell receptor beta chain was captured by sequencing in a study of response to subunit inactivated influenza vaccine. TCRdb used MiXCR to reprocess the RT-PCR reads, holding one entry per CDR3 protein. Of roughly 500,000 distinct CDR3 sequences listed, approximately 16% are singletons. Germline lookup yields CDR1 KGHDR and CDR2 SFDVKD. CDR3 length equals 13 residues. Trimming pared 10 bases from V and 0 bases from J, leaving 6 bases between. The source is a man between 45 and 75 years old who received an inactivated influenza vaccine. The chain uses TRBV24-1 and TRBJ2-6, with D unclear. The sequenced sample was CD4+ T cells sorted from PBMCs, obtained around 2 years after vaccination. The chain's CDR3 is CATMASGANVLTF. The CDR3 region has the DNA TGTGCCACTATGGCCTCTGGGGCCAACGTCCTGACTTTC.